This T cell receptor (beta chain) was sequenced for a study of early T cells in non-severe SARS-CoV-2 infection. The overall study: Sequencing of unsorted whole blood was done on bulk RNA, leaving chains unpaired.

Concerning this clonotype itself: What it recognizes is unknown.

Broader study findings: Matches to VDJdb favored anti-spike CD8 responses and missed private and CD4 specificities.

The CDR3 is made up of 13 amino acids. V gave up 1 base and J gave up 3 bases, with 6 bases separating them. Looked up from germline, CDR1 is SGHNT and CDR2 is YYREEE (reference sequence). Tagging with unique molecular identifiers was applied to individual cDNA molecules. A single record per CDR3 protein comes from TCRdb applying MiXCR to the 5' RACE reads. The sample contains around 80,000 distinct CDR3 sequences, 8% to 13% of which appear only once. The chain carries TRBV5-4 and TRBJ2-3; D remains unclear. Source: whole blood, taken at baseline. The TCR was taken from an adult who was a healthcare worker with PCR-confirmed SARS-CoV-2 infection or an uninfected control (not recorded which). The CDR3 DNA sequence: TGTGCCAGCAGCTTGAAAGCTACAGATACGCAGTATTTT. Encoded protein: CASSLKATDTQYF.